Included here is one TCR beta chain sequence, with context. Its antigen is not known. This CDR3 region has 15 residues. Looked up from germline, CDR1 is SGHRS and CDR2 is YFSETQ. V lost 1 base and J lost 4, with 12 bases in between. This entry is derived from a study of T cells after yellow fever vaccination. Study-level results: Abundant bulk-derived clonotypes could contaminate FACS-sorted repertoires. Booster samples showed a return of most primary-vaccination clones (roughly 96% CD4, 85% to 90% CD8).

Universal primer sites and UMIs were introduced during 5'RACE template-switching synthesis of TCR cDNA. TCRdb re-derived calls from the 5' RACE reads in MiXCR, one entry per CDR3 protein. Among 300,000 or so distinct CDR3 sequences listed, 8.7% were seen once. The TCR comes from a man between 18 and 35 years old who received the YFV17D yellow fever vaccine. This specimen consisted of CD4+ T cells sorted from PBMCs, obtained 5 days after the yellow fever booster vaccination. The chain recombines TRBV5-1 with TRBJ2-1, with a tentative D call TRBD1 (7 bases). The CDR3 DNA is TGCGCCAGCAGCTTGCAGGGGGGCAGATACAATGAGCAGTTCTTC. This codes for CASSLQGGRYNEQFF. Full variable domain (outside the CDR3, taken from reference TRBV5-1 and TRBJ2-1): KAGVTQTPRYLIKTRGQQVTLSCSPISGHRSVSWYQQTPGQGLQFLFEYFSETQRNKGNFPGRFSGRQFSNSRSEMNVSTLELGDSALYLCASSLQGGRYNEQFFGPGTRLTVL.